This is a list of T cell receptor beta chains from one sample in a study of OX40 agonist ivuxolimab in advanced cancers. Some clones are missing from TCRdb's copy, which holds only in-frame ones; the method was immunoSEQ multiplex PCR. This sample has some 130,000 clones; over 75% occur once, and the top ten carry approximately 0.99%. The starting material was CD4+ or CD8+ T cells sorted from blood, obtained in a trial of the OX40 agonist ivuxolimab. The receptors derive from an adult with an advanced solid tumor such as melanoma, head and neck, liver or kidney cancer. Both conserved end residues are part of each CDR3. A D gene is named only where the DNA matches it firmly. Some rows mark clone size as missing; the rest say once, few, many or name a class of expanded clone.

D gene | J gene | V gene | clone size | CDR3 DNA | CDR3 protein
- | TRBJ1-1 | TRBV18 | - | TGTGCCAGCTCGAGGGACCACCAAATCGTCGACACTGAAGCTTTCTTT | CASSRDHQIVDTEAFF
- | TRBJ1-3 | TRBV5-8 | - | TGTGCCAGCAGTTTAGACTTGTACCCCTCTGGAAACACCATATATTTT | CASSLDLYPSGNTIYF
TRBD1 | TRBJ1-1 | TRBV11-2 | - | TGTGCCAGCAGCCCCCGGACAGGGGGGAACACTGAAGCTTTCTTT | CASSPRTGGNTEAFF
TRBD1 | TRBJ1-1 | TRBV11-3 | - | TGTGCCAGCTCGAGGGGGCTAGGCACTGAAGCTTTCTTT | CASSRGLGTEAFF
TRBD1 | TRBJ2-2 | TRBV6-6 | few | TGTGCCAGCAGTTCCCGGGACAGGGTCATCACCGGGGAGCTGTTTTTT | CASSSRDRVITGELFF
TRBD1 | TRBJ1-1 | TRBV28 | - | TGTGCCAGCAGTCCCCCAAGGGCAGGGGGTTTCACTGAAGCTTTCTTT | CASSPPRAGGFTEAFF
- | TRBJ2-7 | TRBV11-2 | - | TGTGCCAGCAGCTTAGATCAGGCCGGATCTTACGAGCAGTACTTC | CASSLDQAGSYEQYF
TRBD1 | TRBJ1-1 | TRBV7-2 | - | TGTGCCAGCAGGCCCCGACAGGGGCTCACTGAAGCTTTCTTT | CASRPRQGLTEAFF
- | TRBJ1-5 | TRBV30 | - | TGTGCCTGGAGCCGTGGACCGGAGAATCAGCCCCAGCATTTT | CAWSRGPENQPQHF
- | TRBJ1-5 | TRBV19 | - | TGTGCCAGTAGTATGGCCCCTCAGGTTATATGGCCCCAGCATTTT | CASSMAPQVIWPQHF
TRBD1 | TRBJ1-5 | TRBV28 | - | TGTGCCAGCAGTTTTAGCAGGGGGCTTGGACAGCCCCAGCATTTT | CASSFSRGLGQPQHF
- | TRBJ2-1 | TRBV4-1 | - | TGCGCCAGCAGCCAAACAGCCAACGACAATGAGCAGTTCTTC | CASSQTANDNEQFF
- | TRBJ2-7 | TRBV28 | - | TGTGCCAGCAGTTTATCTCCCCCGGGGCGGCACGAGCAGTACTTC | CASSLSPPGRHEQYF
TRBD2 | TRBJ2-3 | TRBV9 | - | TGTGCCAGCAGCACTAGCGGACCCACAGATACGCAGTATTTT | CASSTSGPTDTQYF
TRBD1 | TRBJ2-2 | TRBV11-2 | once | TGTGCCAGCAGGTTACAGGGGGCGGTCACCGGGGAGCTGTTTTTT | CASRLQGAVTGELFF
- | TRBJ1-1 | TRBV6-4 | - | TGTGCCAGCAGTCGGCAGGGGAACACTGAAGCTTTCTTT | CASSRQGNTEAFF
TRBD2 | TRBJ2-1 | TRBV19 | - | TGTGCCAGTTGGCCGGGACTAGCGGGATACAATGAGCAGTTCTTC | CASWPGLAGYNEQFF
- | TRBJ2-5 | TRBV7-3 | - | TGTGCCAGCAGCTCCTGGGAGCCGTACCAAGAGACCCAGTACTTC | CASSSWEPYQETQYF
- | TRBJ2-2 | TRBV27 | - | TGTGCCAGCAGCAGGGGAGGCAGAGACGGGGAGCTGTTTTTT | CASSRGGRDGELFF
TRBD1 | TRBJ2-7 | TRBV28 | - | TGTGCCAGCAGTTTGGGGGACAGGGCTCTATCCTACGAGCAGTACTTC | CASSLGDRALSYEQYF
TRBD2 | TRBJ2-7 | TRBV15 | - | TGTGCCACCAGCAGAGATGGAGCTAGCGGCTCCTACGAGCAGTACTTC | CATSRDGASGSYEQYF
- | TRBJ1-3 | TRBV2 | once | TGTGCCAGCAGTGATCTTCCGGGCGTCTCTGGAAACACCATATATTTT | CASSDLPGVSGNTIYF
TRBD1 | TRBJ1-2 | TRBV28 | - | TGTGCCAGCAGCCCTCCTCAGAACAGGGGGCGCGGCTATGGCTACACCTTC | CASSPPQNRGRGYGYTF
- | TRBJ2-1 | TRBV7-2 | - | TGTGCCAGCAGCTTAGCGAGCTGGGGCTACAATGAGCAGTTCTTC | CASSLASWGYNEQFF
TRBD2 | TRBJ2-7 | TRBV28 | - | TGTGCCAGCAGGCAAGCGGGAGGTATGGGCGAGCAGTACTTC | CASRQAGGMGEQYF
- | TRBJ1-2 | TRBV5-6 | - | TGTGCCAGCAGCGGCAGCGGACGGGGGTATGGCTACACCTTC | CASSGSGRGYGYTF
TRBD2 | TRBJ2-3 | TRBV6-5 | - | TGTGCCAGCAGTTCTAGCGGGGGGGATACGCAGTATTTT | CASSSSGGDTQYF
- | TRBJ2-7 | TRBV5-8 | - | TGTGCCAGCAGCCCGACTCAGTACGAGCAGTACTTC | CASSPTQYEQYF
- | TRBJ2-1 | TRBV5-1 | - | TGCGCCAGCAGCTTGGATGTCAGAAGCTCCTACAATGAGCAGTTCTTC | CASSLDVRSSYNEQFF
- | TRBJ1-2 | TRBV7-9 | - | TGTGCCAGCAGCTTAGCGGGCTGGGAGGGCGGCTACACCTTC | CASSLAGWEGGYTF
TRBD1 | TRBJ1-1 | TRBV15 | - | TGTGCCACCAGCAGAGATGGGGGACAGGACGAAGCTTTCTTT | CATSRDGGQDEAFF
- | TRBJ1-1 | TRBV20-1 | - | TGCAGTGCTAGAGATCAGCTTGAAGCTTTCTTT | CSARDQLEAFF
TRBD2 | TRBJ2-7 | TRBV28 | once | TGTGCCAGCAGTTACTTCCTACTAGCGGGAGGGACCTACGAGCAGTACTTC | CASSYFLLAGGTYEQYF
TRBD2 | TRBJ2-6 | TRBV18 | once | TGTGCCAGCTCACCGGGACTAGTCACTGGGGCCAACGTCCTGACTTTC | CASSPGLVTGANVLTF
- | TRBJ2-5 | TRBV11-2 | - | TGTGCCAGCAGTCCAGGGGGGTACGTGGAGACCCAGTACTTC | CASSPGGYVETQYF
- | TRBJ1-6 | TRBV14 | - | TGTGCCAGCAGCCAAGAATCAGCTGCTAGTTCACCCCTCCACTTT | CASSQESAASSPLHF
TRBD1 | TRBJ1-1 | TRBV28 | - | TGTGCCAGCAGTTTAGAACAGGGGGGTAATGAAGCTTTCTTT | CASSLEQGGNEAFF
TRBD1 | TRBJ1-4 | TRBV28 | - | TGTGCCAACAAAAGACAGGGTGCTGAAAAACTGTTTTTT | CANKRQGAEKLFF
- | TRBJ2-3 | TRBV28 | - | TGTGCCAGCAGGGGTTCTTTGGGTACGCAGTATTTT | CASRGSLGTQYF
TRBD2 | TRBJ2-7 | TRBV11-2 | - | TGTGCCAGCAGCTTTTCTTTGACTAGCGGGAGTATTCCCTACGAGCAGTACTTC | CASSFSLTSGSIPYEQYF
- | TRBJ2-3 | TRBV5-4 | once | TGTGCCAGCAGATCGACTAGCACAGATACGCAGTATTTT | CASRSTSTDTQYF